This TCR beta chain came from a study of response to subunit inactivated influenza vaccine. Regarding the study as a whole: New T cells are recruited in small numbers by each seasonal influenza vaccination, according to the authors' suggestion.

Germline V gene lookup returns CDR1 DFQATT and CDR2 SNEGSKA (reference sequence). The CDR3 extends over 14 amino acids. V dropped 5 bases and J dropped 5; count of bases not matched to a gene: 10. Each CDR3 protein gets one entry after TCRdb re-called the RT-PCR reads with MiXCR. This table holds approximately 500,000 distinct CDR3 sequences, 14% found once. As concerns this clonotype: Its matching antigen is unknown.

V gene TRBV20-1 combines with J gene TRBJ1-1; 8 bases line up with TRBD1. The TCR comes from a man between 45 and 60 years old who received an inactivated influenza vaccine. The sequenced sample was PBMCs from blood, obtained approximately 13 days after vaccination. CDR3 in amino acids: CSALIGQGRTEAFF. The CDR3 nucleotides read TGCAGTGCTCTTATCGGACAGGGACGTACTGAAGCTTTCTTT.